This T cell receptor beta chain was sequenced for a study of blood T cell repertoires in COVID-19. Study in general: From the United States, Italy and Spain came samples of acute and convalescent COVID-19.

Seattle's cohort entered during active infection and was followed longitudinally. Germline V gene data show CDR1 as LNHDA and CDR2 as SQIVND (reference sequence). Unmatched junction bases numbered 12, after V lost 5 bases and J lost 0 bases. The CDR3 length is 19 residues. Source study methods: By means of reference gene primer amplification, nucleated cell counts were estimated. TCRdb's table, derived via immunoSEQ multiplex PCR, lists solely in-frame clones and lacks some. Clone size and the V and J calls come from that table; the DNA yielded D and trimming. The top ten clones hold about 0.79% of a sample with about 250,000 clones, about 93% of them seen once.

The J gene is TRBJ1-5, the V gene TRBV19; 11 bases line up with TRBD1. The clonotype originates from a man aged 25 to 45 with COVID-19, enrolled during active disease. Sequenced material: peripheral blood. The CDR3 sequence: CASSQRTGGALYSNQPQHF. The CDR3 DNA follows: TGTGCCAGTAGTCAACGGACAGGGGGCGCCCTATATAGCAATCAGCCCCAGCATTTT.